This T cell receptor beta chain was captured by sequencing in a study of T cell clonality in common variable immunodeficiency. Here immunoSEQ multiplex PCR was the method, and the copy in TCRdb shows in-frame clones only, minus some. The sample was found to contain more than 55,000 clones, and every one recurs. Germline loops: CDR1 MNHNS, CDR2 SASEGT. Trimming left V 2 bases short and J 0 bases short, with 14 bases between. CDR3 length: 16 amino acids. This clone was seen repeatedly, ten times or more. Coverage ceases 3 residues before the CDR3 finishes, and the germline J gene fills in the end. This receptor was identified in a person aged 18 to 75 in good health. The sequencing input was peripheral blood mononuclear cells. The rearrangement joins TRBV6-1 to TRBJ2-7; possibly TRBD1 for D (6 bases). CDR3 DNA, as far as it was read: TGTGCCAGCAGTGAAAGGACAGTCAAAAGCTCCTACGAG. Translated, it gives CASSERTVKSSYE. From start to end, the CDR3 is CASSERTVKSSYEQYF.